This entry is about one T cell receptor beta chain. Its antigen is as yet unknown. The data originate from a study of OX40 agonist ivuxolimab in advanced cancers. Study as a whole: Patients were given ivuxolimab, an antibody that agonizes OX40 (CD134).

Sampling times: baseline, cycle 4 day 1, cycle 7 day 1. There are 12 residues in the CDR3. Germline CDR1 MNHNS, CDR2 SASEGT. Unmatched junction bases numbered 5, after V lost 6 bases and J lost 6 bases. Notes on the study in general: The antigens recognized by the expanded peripheral T cells, that is their antigen specificity, were not determined.

Repertoires were generated with immunoSEQ multiplex PCR, while TCRdb's copy carries only in-frame clones and drops some. The sample consists of 20,000 to 25,000 clones, under 90% of them appearing once. Specimen: CD4+ or CD8+ T cells sorted from blood, collected in a trial of the OX40 agonist ivuxolimab. The clonotype comes from an adult with an advanced solid tumor such as melanoma, head and neck, liver or kidney cancer. The V call is TRBV6-1, the J call TRBJ2-7; TRBD1 matches 7 bases. Here the CDR3 DNA reads TGTGCCAGCAGCGAGGGGACAGTCGAGCAGTACTTC. It codes for CASSEGTVEQYF.